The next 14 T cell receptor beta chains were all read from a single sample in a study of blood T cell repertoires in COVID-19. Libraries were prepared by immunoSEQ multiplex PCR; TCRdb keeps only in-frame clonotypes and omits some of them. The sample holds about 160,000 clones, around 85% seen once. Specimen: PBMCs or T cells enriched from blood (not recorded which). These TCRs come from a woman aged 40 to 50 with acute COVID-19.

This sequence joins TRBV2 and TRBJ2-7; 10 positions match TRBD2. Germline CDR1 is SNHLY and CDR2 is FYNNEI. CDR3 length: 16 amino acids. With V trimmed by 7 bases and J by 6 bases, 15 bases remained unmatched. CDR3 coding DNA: TGTGCCAGCATTCAGGAACTAGCGGGAAGGGGACCCGAGCAGTACTTC. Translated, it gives CASIQELAGRGPEQYF.

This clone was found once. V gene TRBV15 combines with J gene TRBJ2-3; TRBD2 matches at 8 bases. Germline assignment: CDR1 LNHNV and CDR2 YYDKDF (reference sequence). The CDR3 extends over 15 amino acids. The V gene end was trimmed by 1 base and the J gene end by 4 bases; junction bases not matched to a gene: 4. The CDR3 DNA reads TGTGCCACCAGCAGAGCCCCGGGGGGGGCAGATACGCAGTATTTT. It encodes CATSRAPGGADTQYF.

The CDR3 reads CASSYQEGPYEQYV. Here the CDR3 DNA reads TGTGCCAGCAGTTACCAGGAGGGACCCTACGAGCAGTACGTC. The chain uses TRBV6-5 and TRBJ2-7; D possibly corresponds to TRBD2 (6 bases). The V and J ends lost 2 bases and 2 bases respectively, with 10 bases between them. CDR1 is MNHEY and CDR2 is SVGAGI in the germline V gene. This CDR3 region has 14 residues.

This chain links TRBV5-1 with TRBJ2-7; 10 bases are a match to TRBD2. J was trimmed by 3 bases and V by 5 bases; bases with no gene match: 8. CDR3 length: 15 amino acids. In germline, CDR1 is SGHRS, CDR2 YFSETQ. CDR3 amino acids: CASRRLAGENYEQYF. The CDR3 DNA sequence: TGCGCCAGCAGACGTCTAGCGGGGGAAAACTACGAGCAGTACTTC.

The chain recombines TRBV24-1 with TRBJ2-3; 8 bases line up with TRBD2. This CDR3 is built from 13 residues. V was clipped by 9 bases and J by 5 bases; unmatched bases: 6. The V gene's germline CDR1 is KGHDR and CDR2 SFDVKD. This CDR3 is CATSSGSLDTQYF. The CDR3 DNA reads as TGTGCCACCTCGAGCGGGAGTTTAGATACGCAGTATTTT.

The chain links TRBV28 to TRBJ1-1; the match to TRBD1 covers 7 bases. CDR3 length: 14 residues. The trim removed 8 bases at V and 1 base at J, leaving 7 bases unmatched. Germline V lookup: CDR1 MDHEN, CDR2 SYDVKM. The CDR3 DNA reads TGTGCCAGCGAAATACAGGGGAGGAACACTGAAGCTTTCTTT. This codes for CASEIQGRNTEAFF.

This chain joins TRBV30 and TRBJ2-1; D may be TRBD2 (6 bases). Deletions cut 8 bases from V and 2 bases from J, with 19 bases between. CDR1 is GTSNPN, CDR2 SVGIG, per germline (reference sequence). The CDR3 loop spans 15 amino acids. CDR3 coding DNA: TGTGCCGGTAGTCGTGATAGCGGCCCCTACAATGAGCAGTTCTTC. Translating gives CAGSRDSGPYNEQFF.

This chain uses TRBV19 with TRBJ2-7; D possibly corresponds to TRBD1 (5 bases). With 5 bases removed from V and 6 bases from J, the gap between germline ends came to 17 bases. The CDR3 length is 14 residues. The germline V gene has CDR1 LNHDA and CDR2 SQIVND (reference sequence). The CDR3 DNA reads TGTGCCAGTAGTCTCGGACACCTTTTGGGCGAGCAGTACGTC. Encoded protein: CASSLGHLLGEQYV.

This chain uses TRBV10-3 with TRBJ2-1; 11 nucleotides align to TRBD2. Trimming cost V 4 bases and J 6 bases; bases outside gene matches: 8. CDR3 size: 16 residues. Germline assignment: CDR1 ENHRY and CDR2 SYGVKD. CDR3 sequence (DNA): TGTGCCATCAGTGCAGATACTAGCGGGAGCTCCAATGAGCAGTTCTTC. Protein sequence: CAISADTSGSSNEQFF.

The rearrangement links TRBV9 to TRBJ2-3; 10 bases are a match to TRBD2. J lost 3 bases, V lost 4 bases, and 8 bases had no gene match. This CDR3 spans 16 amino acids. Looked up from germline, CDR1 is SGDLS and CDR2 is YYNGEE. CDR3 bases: TGTGCCAGCAGCCCCCCTAGCGGGAGTGGGACAGATACGCAGTATTTT. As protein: CASSPPSGSGTDTQYF.

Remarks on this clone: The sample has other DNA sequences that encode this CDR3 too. The CDR3 DNA sequence: TGTGCCAGCAGTGAAGCGCACGGGGGAAGCTCTGGAAACACCATATATTTT. This gives the protein CASSEAHGGSSGNTIYF. The chain couples TRBV6-1 to TRBJ1-3; perhaps TRBD1 as D (5 bases). CDR1 is MNHNS and CDR2 is SASEGT in the germline V gene. The CDR3 runs to 17 residues. V gave up 0 bases and J gave up 0 bases, with 12 bases separating them.

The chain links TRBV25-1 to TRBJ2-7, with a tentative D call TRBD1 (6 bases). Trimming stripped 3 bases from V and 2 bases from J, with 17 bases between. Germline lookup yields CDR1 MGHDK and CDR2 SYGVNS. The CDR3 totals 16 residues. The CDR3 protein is CASSELTGGRPYEQYF. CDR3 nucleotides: TGTGCCAGCAGTGAGCTGACAGGAGGCCGGCCCTACGAGCAGTACTTC.

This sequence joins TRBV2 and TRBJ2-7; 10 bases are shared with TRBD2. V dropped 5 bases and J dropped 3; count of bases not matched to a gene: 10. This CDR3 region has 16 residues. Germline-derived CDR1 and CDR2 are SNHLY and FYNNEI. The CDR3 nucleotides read TGTGCCAGCAGTACTAGCGGGAACTCTGCCTTCTACGAGCAGTACGTC. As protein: CASSTSGNSAFYEQYV.

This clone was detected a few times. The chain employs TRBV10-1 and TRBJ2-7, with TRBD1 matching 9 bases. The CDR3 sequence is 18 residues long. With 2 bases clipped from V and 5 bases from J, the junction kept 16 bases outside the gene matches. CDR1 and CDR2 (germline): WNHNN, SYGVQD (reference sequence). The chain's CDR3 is CASSEPFLSGTGTHEQYF. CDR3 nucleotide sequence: TGCGCCAGCAGTGAGCCATTCCTCTCCGGGACAGGGACCCACGAGCAGTACTTC.